This entry lists 30 T cell receptor beta chains sequenced from one sample in a study of early T cells in non-severe SARS-CoV-2 infection. TCRdb used MiXCR to reprocess the 5' RACE reads, holding one entry per CDR3 protein. The table includes under 75,000 distinct CDR3 sequences, approximately 13% detected once. The sample was whole blood. These receptors originate from an adult who was a healthcare worker with PCR-confirmed SARS-CoV-2 infection or an uninfected control (not recorded which).

This clonotype occurred a few times. V is TRBV28 and J is TRBJ1-1; 7 bases fit TRBD1. Germline V gene data show CDR1 as MDHEN and CDR2 as SYDVKM. The CDR3 covers 15 residues. V lost 6 bases to trimming and J lost 2 bases; unmatched junction nucleotides: 9. The CDR3 reads CASSDWDRINTEAFF. The CDR3 DNA reads TGTGCCAGCAGCGACTGGGACAGAATTAACACTGAAGCTTTCTTT.

This clonotype was seen a few times. This chain uses TRBV29-1 with TRBJ2-7; D perhaps matches TRBD2 (6 bases). The CDR3 sequence is 12 residues long. V dropped 4 bases and J dropped 10 bases, with 17 bases sitting between them. Germline V gene lookup returns CDR1 SQVTM and CDR2 ANQGSEA. CDR3 sequence reads: CSVGDSGTKQYF. The CDR3 bases are TGCAGCGTTGGGGATAGCGGAACGAAACAGTACTTC.

The chain recombines TRBV7-3 with TRBJ2-2, with D possibly being TRBD2 (5 bases). Deletions cut 1 base from V and 3 bases from J, with 9 bases between. CDR3 length: 15 amino acids. Germline values: CDR1 SGHTA, CDR2 FQGTGA. The CDR3 DNA sequence: TGTGCCAGCAGCTTAAATTGGGGAGACACCGGGGAGCTGTTTTTT. Translation: CASSLNWGDTGELFF.

This clonotype was counted a few times. V gene TRBV7-3 combines with J gene TRBJ2-1, with TRBD1 as a possible D gene (5 bases). This CDR3 region has 13 residues. Germline loops: CDR1 SGHTA, CDR2 FQGTGA. Trimming took 4 bases from V and 9 from J, leaving 13 bases between them. CDR3 in amino acids: CASSSPGLGEQFF. CDR3 nucleotides: TGTGCCAGCAGCTCTCCAGGGTTGGGTGAGCAGTTCTTC.

This clonotype turned up a few times. CDR3 region: CASSSTGGRNEQFF. Here the CDR3 DNA reads TGTGCCAGTAGTTCTACAGGGGGCCGAAATGAGCAGTTCTTC. The gene calls are TRBV19 and TRBJ2-1; 9 bases are shared with TRBD1. This CDR3 contains 14 residues. CDR1 and CDR2 (germline): LNHDA, SQIVND (reference sequence). The V gene end was trimmed by 5 bases and the J gene end by 7 bases; junction bases not matched to a gene: 6.

The chain combines TRBV4-2 with TRBJ2-1; D possibly corresponds to TRBD1 (6 bases). Trimming pared 4 bases from V and 8 bases from J, leaving 15 bases between. This CDR3 is 14 amino acids long. The germline V gene has CDR1 LGHNA and CDR2 YNFKEQ. CDR3 amino acids: CASSPWGLLDEQFF. Here the CDR3 DNA reads TGTGCCAGCAGCCCATGGGGGCTCCTCGATGAGCAGTTCTTC.

The rearrangement links TRBV29-1 to TRBJ2-7; perhaps D is TRBD1 or TRBD2 (5 bases each). With 4 bases removed from V and 6 bases from J, the gap between germline ends came to 16 bases. From germline, CDR1 is SQVTM and CDR2 ANQGSEA. There are 13 residues in the CDR3. The CDR3 reads CSVAGTSLSEQYF. CDR3 sequence (DNA): TGCAGCGTTGCCGGGACCTCTCTCTCCGAGCAGTACTTC.

This clonotype showed up many times. The chain has TRBV20-1 and TRBJ1-1; 7 nucleotides agree with TRBD1. CDR1 DFQATT and CDR2 SNEGSKA come from the germline V gene (reference sequence). This CDR3 has 14 amino acids. V gave up 5 bases and J gave up 5 bases; unmatched junction bases: 11. CDR3 residues: CSAVRGGGRTEAFF. In nucleotides, the CDR3 is TGCAGTGCTGTCCGTGGAGGGGGCCGGACTGAAGCTTTCTTT.

This clonotype has at least ten counts. This chain connects TRBV28 to TRBJ1-1; TRBD1 matches 9 bases. Germline V gene data show CDR1 as MDHEN and CDR2 as SYDVKM. The CDR3 covers 15 residues. Trimming cost V 4 bases and J 6 bases; bases outside gene matches: 9. CDR3 nucleotide sequence: TGTGCCAGCAGTTCACCGACAGGGGGAATATCTGAAGCTTTCTTT. Translated, it gives CASSSPTGGISEAFF.

This clonotype was counted between two and nine times. The chain carries TRBV10-3 and TRBJ2-1, with a tentative D call TRBD2 (6 bases). Germline V CDR1 and CDR2: ENHRY, SYGVKD. Trimming took off 6 bases at V and 10 bases at J, with 16 bases between the two ends. The CDR3 contains 13 residues. The CDR3 DNA is TGTGCCATCAGCGTCGGGCTTGGAGGGGAGCAGTTCTTC. This gives the protein CAISVGLGGEQFF.

The V call is TRBV29-1, the J call TRBJ2-5; D possibly uses TRBD1 or TRBD2 (6 bases each). Germline V CDR1 and CDR2: SQVTM, ANQGSEA. V dropped 7 bases and J dropped 4 bases, with 10 bases sitting between them. The CDR3 consists of 11 residues. CDR3 sequence (DNA): TGCAGCGCCGAGGGGGGAGAGACCCAGTACTTC. As protein: CSAEGGETQYF.

The J gene is TRBJ1-4, the V gene TRBV7-9; the D is unclear. V gave up 6 bases and J gave up 8 bases, with 19 bases separating them. CDR1 and CDR2 from the germline V gene are SEHNR and FQNEAQ (reference sequence). The CDR3 loop spans 15 amino acids. CDR3 sequence reads: CASSFGNSPYEKLFF. DNA of the CDR3: TGTGCCAGCAGTTTCGGGAACAGCCCATACGAAAAACTGTTTTTT.

V usage is TRBV7-2 and J usage is TRBJ2-5; D uncertain. The CDR3 is 13 amino acids. Trimming removed 4 bases at V and 2 bases at J, with 8 bases between. From germline, CDR1 is SGHTA and CDR2 FQGNSA. The CDR3 is CASSYRDQETQYF. As DNA, the CDR3 is TGTGCCAGCAGCTATAGGGATCAAGAGACCCAGTACTTC.

This clonotype was seen at least ten times. The chain employs TRBV20-1 and TRBJ2-1, with 8 bases matching TRBD2. The germline CDR1 and CDR2 sequences are DFQATT and SNEGSKA (reference sequence). The CDR3 consists of 15 residues. With V trimmed by 0 bases and J by 0 bases, 1 base remained unmatched. The CDR3 protein is CSARDLAGSYNEQFF. CDR3 DNA: TGCAGTGCTAGAGATCTAGCGGGCTCCTACAATGAGCAGTTCTTC.

There are a few counts of this clonotype. Written as DNA, the CDR3 is TGTGCCAGCAGCTTGGTAGCGGGCTCCAACACTGAAGCTTTCTTT. The encoded protein is CASSLVAGSNTEAFF. The chain links TRBV5-4 to TRBJ1-1, with no clear D. The V end was cut by 0 bases, the J end by 2 bases, with 11 bases between. Germline values: CDR1 SGHNT, CDR2 YYREEE (reference sequence). This CDR3 comprises 15 residues.

This clonotype appeared a few times. The rearrangement joins TRBV5-1 to TRBJ2-4, with D possibly being TRBD1 (5 bases). Germline V gene lookup returns CDR1 SGHRS and CDR2 YFSETQ. V lost 0 bases to trimming and J lost 7 bases, with 5 bases between them. This CDR3 has 12 residues. CDR3 in amino acids: CASSLEGNIQYF. The CDR3 DNA is TGCGCCAGCAGCTTGGAGGGGAACATTCAGTACTTC.

The chain employs TRBV6-2 or TRBV6-3 and TRBJ2-6, with 7 bases aligning to TRBD1. Germline CDR1 and CDR2: MNHEY and SVGEGT. The CDR3 covers 18 residues. V dropped 5 bases and J dropped 0; count of bases not matched to a gene: 10. DNA for the CDR3: TGTGCCAGCAGTGCCAGACAGGGAACCTTCTCTGGGGCCAACGTCCTGACTTTC. Protein product: CASSARQGTFSGANVLTF.

This clonotype was detected a few times. CDR3 sequence: CASSPKTRARRADTQYF. The CDR3 nucleotides are TGTGCCAGCAGCCCCAAGACCAGGGCTAGGCGGGCAGATACGCAGTATTTT. The chain employs TRBV3-1 and TRBJ2-3; D tentatively fits TRBD1 or TRBD2 (5 bases each). Germline V gene sequence: CDR1 LGHDT, CDR2 YNNKEL (reference sequence). This CDR3 contains 17 residues. V was pared by 4 bases and J by 4 bases, with 21 bases between.

The V gene is TRBV4-1, the J gene TRBJ2-7; no firm D call. Germline V lookup: CDR1 MGHRA, CDR2 YSYEKL. Trimming stripped 0 bases from V and 3 bases from J, with 15 bases between. The CDR3 covers 16 residues. The CDR3 loop is CASSQDGVGISYEQYF. CDR3 bases: TGCGCCAGCAGCCAAGATGGTGTTGGGATAAGCTACGAGCAGTACTTC.

The chain employs TRBV6-2 or TRBV6-3 and TRBJ2-5, with D possibly TRBD2 on 6 matching bases. Germline loops: CDR1 MNHEY, CDR2 SVGEGT. The germline V and J ends were trimmed by 5 bases and 5 bases, with 12 bases remaining between them. This CDR3 comprises 13 residues. This chain's CDR3 is CASSLRETETQYF. CDR3 nucleotide sequence: TGTGCCAGCAGTCTCCGGGAGACGGAGACCCAGTACTTC.

This clonotype was picked up many times. This rearrangement joins TRBV12-3 or TRBV12-4 to TRBJ1-4; D ambiguous. The CDR3 length is 15 residues. The V end was cut by 4 bases, the J end by 0 bases, with 9 bases between. CDR3 coding DNA: TGTGCCAGCAGTTCCTACGGTGCAACTAATGAAAAACTGTTTTTT. Residues: CASSSYGATNEKLFF.

This clonotype was seen only a few times. The CDR3 DNA follows: TGTGCCACCAGTGATCCACCTAGGAGTGAGCAGTTCTTC. Translated, it gives CATSDPPRSEQFF. The chain combines TRBV24-1 with TRBJ2-1; D call uncertain. Looked up from germline, CDR1 is KGHDR and CDR2 is SFDVKD. The CDR3 has 13 amino acids. Trimming stripped 3 bases from V and 9 bases from J, with 11 bases between.

This clonotype was seen many times. The chain combines TRBV6-1 with TRBJ2-2, with 11 bases aligning to TRBD1. Unmatched junction bases numbered 6, after V lost 8 bases and J lost 4 bases. Germline loops: CDR1 MNHNS, CDR2 SASEGT. The CDR3 is 15 residues long. CDR3 in DNA: TGTGCCAGCCCGGACAGGGGGCGAGGCACCGGGGAGCTGTTTTTT. It specifies CASPDRGRGTGELFF.

This clonotype was counted ten times or more. The rearrangement joins TRBV18 to TRBJ1-1, with no clear D. The CDR3 is 11 amino acids. V lost 2 bases, J lost 4 bases, and 2 bases lay in between. Germline V lookup: CDR1 KGHSH, CDR2 LQKENI. In DNA, the CDR3 is TGTGCCAGCTCACCATCCACTGAAGCTTTCTTT. This codes for CASSPSTEAFF.

This clonotype was seen ten or more times. V usage is TRBV27 and J usage is TRBJ2-5, with D perhaps TRBD1 (6 bases). The germline V gene has CDR1 MNHEY and CDR2 SMNVEV (reference sequence). CDR3 length equals 14 residues. With 2 bases removed from V and 6 bases from J, the gap between germline ends came to 13 bases. CDR3 amino acids: CASSLKGHLKTQYF. For the CDR3, the DNA is TGTGCCAGCAGTTTAAAGGGACATCTCAAGACCCAGTACTTC.

The chain joins TRBV11-1 to TRBJ2-5, with D possibly TRBD2 on 6 matching bases. The CDR3 is made up of 15 amino acids. Germline CDR1 reads SGHAT; CDR2 reads FQDESV (reference sequence). The V end lost 2 bases, the J end lost 4 bases, and 14 bases lay between the germline ends. CDR3 DNA sequence: TGTGCCAGCAGCTTACCTCAGGGACTTCTAGAGACCCAGTACTTC. Its protein is CASSLPQGLLETQYF.

This clonotype was seen only a few times. This sequence joins TRBV25-1 and TRBJ2-1; D may be TRBD2 (6 bases). This CDR3 spans 14 amino acids. In germline, CDR1 is MGHDK, CDR2 SYGVNS. The V and J ends lost 2 bases and 6 bases respectively, with 11 bases between them. The CDR3 loop is CASSETSFPNEQFF. CDR3 nucleotide sequence: TGTGCCAGCAGTGAAACTAGCTTTCCCAATGAGCAGTTCTTC. The full variable domain, rest sourced from reference TRBV25-1 and TRBJ2-1, is EADIYQTPRYLVIGTGKKITLECSQTMGHDKMYWYQQDPGMELHLIHYSYGVNSTEKGDLSSESTVSRIRTEHFPLTLESARPSHTSQYLCASSETSFPNEQFFGPGTRLTVL.

This clonotype appeared a few times. This chain connects TRBV10-3 to TRBJ1-6, with D possibly TRBD1 on 5 matching bases. V lost 3 bases and J 7 bases, leaving 13 bases between the germline ends. Germline assignment: CDR1 ENHRY and CDR2 SYGVKD. This CDR3 region has 15 residues. CDR3 sequence: CAISELGGGNSPLHF. The CDR3 bases are TGTGCCATCAGTGAACTTGGGGGTGGGAATTCACCCCTCCACTTT.

This clonotype was detected a few times. This rearrangement joins TRBV6-2 or TRBV6-3 to TRBJ2-1; TRBD1 or TRBD2 may be the D gene (5 bases each). The CDR3 has 14 residues. Germline CDR1 and CDR2: MNHEY and SVGEGT. Trimming took 6 bases from V and 0 from J, leaving 9 bases between them. The CDR3 protein is CASRWGRSYNEQFF. The CDR3 nucleotides are TGTGCCAGCAGGTGGGGACGCTCCTACAATGAGCAGTTCTTC.

The CDR3 loop is CSVKQGVGAYEQYF. The CDR3 DNA is TGCAGCGTGAAACAGGGTGTGGGAGCCTACGAGCAGTACTTC. The genes are TRBV29-1 and TRBJ2-7, with D possibly being TRBD1 (6 bases). CDR1 is SQVTM, CDR2 ANQGSEA, per germline. Between the trimmed V and J ends, which lost 6 bases and 2 bases, there was a span of 17 bases. CDR3 length equals 14 residues.